The present T cell receptor beta chain was sequenced within a study of T-cell memory formation after mild COVID-19. Constant-segment primers and 5'RACE yielded cDNA libraries for TCR alpha and TCR beta, each carrying sample barcodes and UMIs. One entry per CDR3 protein results from TCRdb running MiXCR on the 5' RACE reads. The sample records 580,000 or so distinct CDR3 sequences, 17% being singletons. The CDR3 is 15 residues long. The V gene lost 0 bases and the J gene lost 1 base, with 12 bases spanning the gap. CDR1 DFQATT and CDR2 SNEGSKA come from the germline V gene (reference sequence). This clonotype appeared many times.

The sequence was obtained from an adult woman who had mild COVID-19 (a few samples of this study predate the infection). Cell type and time point are not known. The sequencing input was PBMCs or a T cell subset sorted from them (not recorded which). V is TRBV20-1 and J is TRBJ1-1; D gene unclear. In DNA, the CDR3 is TGCAGTGCTAGAGATCCGCGGCAGCCGAACACTGAAGCTTTCTTT. It specifies CSARDPRQPNTEAFF.